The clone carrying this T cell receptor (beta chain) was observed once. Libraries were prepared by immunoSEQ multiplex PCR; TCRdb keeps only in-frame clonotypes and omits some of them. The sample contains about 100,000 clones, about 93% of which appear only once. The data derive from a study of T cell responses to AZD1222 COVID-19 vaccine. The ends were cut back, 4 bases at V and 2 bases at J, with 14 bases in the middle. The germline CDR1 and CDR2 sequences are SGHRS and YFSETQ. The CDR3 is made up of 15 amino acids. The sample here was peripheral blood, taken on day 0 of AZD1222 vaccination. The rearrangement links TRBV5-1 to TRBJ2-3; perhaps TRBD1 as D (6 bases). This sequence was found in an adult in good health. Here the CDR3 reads CASSPNAGDTDTQYF. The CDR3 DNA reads TGCGCCAGCAGCCCAAATGCAGGGGACACAGATACGCAGTATTTT.